Sequencing of this T cell receptor (beta chain) was carried out in a study of blood T cell repertoires in COVID-19. Repertoires were generated with immunoSEQ multiplex PCR, while TCRdb's copy carries only in-frame clones and drops some. The sample has about 330,000 clones, more than 90% seen once. V lost 4 bases and J lost 5; bases outside the gene matches: 6. The germline CDR1 and CDR2 sequences are SGHTA and FQGTGA. There are 15 residues in the CDR3. The rearrangement links TRBV7-3 to TRBJ1-5; 9 nucleotides align to TRBD1. This receptor was identified in a woman in her 30s who had recovered from COVID-19. Sequencing was carried out using PBMCs or T cells enriched from blood (not recorded which). CDR3 nucleotides: TGTGCCAGCAGCTCACAGGGGGCTGAGGATCAGCCCCAGCATTTT. This codes for CASSSQGAEDQPQHF.